The clone carrying this T cell receptor beta chain was detected only a few times. The entry originates in a study of beta chain features in type 1 diabetes. Study-level background: There were around 110 million sorted cells examined across all samples.

Unmatched junction bases numbered 2, after V lost 1 base and J lost 7 bases. The germline CDR1 and CDR2 sequences are SGHRS and YFSETQ. CDR3 length: 14 amino acids. Reverse transcription of all isolated RNA meant that expressed TCRB transcripts were sequenced. The table came from immunoSEQ multiplex PCR; TCRdb's copy has only in-frame clones and leaves some out. The repertoire includes roughly 380,000 clones, roughly 21% of them detected once, and 0.035% to 0.055% sits in the top ten. Sequenced sample: naive CD4+ T cells from blood. This TCR was recovered from a woman younger than 30 in good health. This rearrangement joins TRBV5-1 to TRBJ2-1, with 10 bases matching TRBD2. The CDR3 sequence: CASSLLLAGNEQFF. The CDR3, as DNA: TGCGCCAGCAGCTTGTTACTAGCGGGGAATGAGCAGTTCTTC.